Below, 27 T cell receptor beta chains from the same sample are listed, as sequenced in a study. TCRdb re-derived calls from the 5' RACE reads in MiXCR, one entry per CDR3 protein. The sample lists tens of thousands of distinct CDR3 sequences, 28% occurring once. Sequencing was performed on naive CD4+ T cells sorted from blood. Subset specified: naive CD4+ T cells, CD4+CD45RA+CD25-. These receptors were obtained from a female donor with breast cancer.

The CDR3 is CASRLLLGRDPYEQYF. The CDR3 DNA follows: TGTGCCAGCAGGCTCCTTTTGGGTAGGGATCCCTACGAGCAGTACTTC. The chain joins TRBV5-6 to TRBJ2-7, with D unclear. Germline-derived CDR1 and CDR2 are SGHDT and YYEEEE. V was cut by 5 bases and J by 2 bases, with 20 bases left in between. This CDR3 spans 16 amino acids.

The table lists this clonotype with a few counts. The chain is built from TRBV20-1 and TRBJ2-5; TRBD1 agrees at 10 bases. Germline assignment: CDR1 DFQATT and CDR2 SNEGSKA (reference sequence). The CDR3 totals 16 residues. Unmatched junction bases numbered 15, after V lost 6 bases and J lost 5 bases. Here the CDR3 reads CSAKRPGQGLWETQYF. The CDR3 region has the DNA TGCAGTGCAAAGAGGCCGGGACAGGGGCTTTGGGAGACCCAGTACTTC.

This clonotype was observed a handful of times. The CDR3 loop reads CASSVGLGVYEQYF. CDR3 bases: TGTGCCAGCAGCGTAGGGTTAGGCGTCTACGAGCAGTACTTC. The V gene is TRBV9, the J gene TRBJ2-7; D is undetermined. CDR3 length: 14 residues. The V end lost 0 bases, the J end lost 3 bases, and 10 bases lay between the germline ends. The germline gives CDR1 SGDLS, CDR2 YYNGEE.

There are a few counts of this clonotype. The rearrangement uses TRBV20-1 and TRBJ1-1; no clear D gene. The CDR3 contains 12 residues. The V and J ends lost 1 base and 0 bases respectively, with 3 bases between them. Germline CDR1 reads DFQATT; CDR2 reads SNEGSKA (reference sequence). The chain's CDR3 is CSARVVNTEAFF. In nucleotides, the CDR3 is TGCAGTGCTAGAGTAGTGAACACTGAAGCTTTCTTT.

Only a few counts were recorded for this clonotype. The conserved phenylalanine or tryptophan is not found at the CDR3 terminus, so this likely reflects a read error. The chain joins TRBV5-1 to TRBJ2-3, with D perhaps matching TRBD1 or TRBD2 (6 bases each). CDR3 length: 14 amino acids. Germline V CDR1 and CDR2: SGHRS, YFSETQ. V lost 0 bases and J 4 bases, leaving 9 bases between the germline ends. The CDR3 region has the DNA TGCGCCAGCAGCTTGGCCGGGGGCGCAGATACGCAGTATTCT. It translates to CASSLAGGADTQYS.

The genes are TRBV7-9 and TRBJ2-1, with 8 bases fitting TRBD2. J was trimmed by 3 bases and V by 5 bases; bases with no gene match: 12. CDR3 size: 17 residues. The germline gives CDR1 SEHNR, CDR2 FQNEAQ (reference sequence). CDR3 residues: CASSIGSGSGGYNEQFF. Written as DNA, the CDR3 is TGTGCCAGCAGCATAGGCAGCGGGAGCGGGGGCTACAATGAGCAGTTCTTC.

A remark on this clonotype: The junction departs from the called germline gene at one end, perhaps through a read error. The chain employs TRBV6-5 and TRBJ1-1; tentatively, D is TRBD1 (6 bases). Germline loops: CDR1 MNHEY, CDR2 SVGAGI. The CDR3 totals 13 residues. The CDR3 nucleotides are TGTGCCAGCAGCCTGACAGGTAACACTGAATCTTTCTTT. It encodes CASSLTGNTESFF.

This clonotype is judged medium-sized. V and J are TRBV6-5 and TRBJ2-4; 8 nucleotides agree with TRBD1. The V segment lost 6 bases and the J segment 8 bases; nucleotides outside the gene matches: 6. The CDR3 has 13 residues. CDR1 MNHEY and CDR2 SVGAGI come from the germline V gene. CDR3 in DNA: TGTGCCAGCAGCCGCGACAGGGGAGACATTCAGTACTTC. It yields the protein CASSRDRGDIQYF.

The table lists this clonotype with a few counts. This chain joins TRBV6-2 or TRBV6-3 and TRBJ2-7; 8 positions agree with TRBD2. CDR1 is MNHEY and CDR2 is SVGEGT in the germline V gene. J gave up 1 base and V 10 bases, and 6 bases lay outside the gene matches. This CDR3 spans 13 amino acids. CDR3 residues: CATKIAGSYEQYF. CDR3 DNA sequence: TGTGCCACGAAAATAGCGGGATCCTACGAGCAGTACTTC.

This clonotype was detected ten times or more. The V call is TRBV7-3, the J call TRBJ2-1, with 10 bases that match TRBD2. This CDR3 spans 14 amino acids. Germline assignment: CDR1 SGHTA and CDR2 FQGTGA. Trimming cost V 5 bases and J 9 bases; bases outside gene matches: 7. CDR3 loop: CASSPSGSGGEQFF. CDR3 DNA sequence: TGTGCCAGCAGCCCTAGCGGGAGCGGTGGTGAGCAGTTCTTC.

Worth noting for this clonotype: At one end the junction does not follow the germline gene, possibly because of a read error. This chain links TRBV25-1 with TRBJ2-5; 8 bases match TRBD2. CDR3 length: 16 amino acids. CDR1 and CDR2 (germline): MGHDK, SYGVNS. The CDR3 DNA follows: TGTGCCAGTAGTGATACGGGAGGGCCCTCAGAAGAGACCCAGTACTTC. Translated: CASSDTGGPSEETQYF.

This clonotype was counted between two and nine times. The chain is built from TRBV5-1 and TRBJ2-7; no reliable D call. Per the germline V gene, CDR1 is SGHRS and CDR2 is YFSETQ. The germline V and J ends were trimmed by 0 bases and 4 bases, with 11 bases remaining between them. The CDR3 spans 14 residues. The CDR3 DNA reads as TGCGCCAGCAGCTTGGACCACTCCTCGTACGAGCAGTACTTC. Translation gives CASSLDHSSYEQYF.

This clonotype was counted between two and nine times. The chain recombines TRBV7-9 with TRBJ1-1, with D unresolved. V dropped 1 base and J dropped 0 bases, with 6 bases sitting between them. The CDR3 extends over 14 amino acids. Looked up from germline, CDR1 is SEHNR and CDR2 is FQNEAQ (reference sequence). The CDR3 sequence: CASSLVALNTEAFF. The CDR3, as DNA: TGTGCCAGCAGCTTAGTCGCCTTGAACACTGAAGCTTTCTTT.

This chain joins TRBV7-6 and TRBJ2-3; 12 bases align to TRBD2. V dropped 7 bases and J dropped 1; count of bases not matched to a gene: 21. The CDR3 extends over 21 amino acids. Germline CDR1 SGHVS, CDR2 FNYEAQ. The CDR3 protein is CASISTGVLASGGGCTDTQYF. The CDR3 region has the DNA TGTGCCAGCATCTCTACCGGCGTGTTGGCTAGCGGGGGGGGATGCACAGATACGCAGTATTTT.

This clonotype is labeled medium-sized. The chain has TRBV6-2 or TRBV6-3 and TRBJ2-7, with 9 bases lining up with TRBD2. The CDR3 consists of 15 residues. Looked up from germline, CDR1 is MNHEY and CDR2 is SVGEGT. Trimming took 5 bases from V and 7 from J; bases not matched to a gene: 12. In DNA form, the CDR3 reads TGTGCCAGCAGTCTCCGGGGACTAGCTTTGCGGGAGCAGTACTTC. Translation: CASSLRGLALREQYF.

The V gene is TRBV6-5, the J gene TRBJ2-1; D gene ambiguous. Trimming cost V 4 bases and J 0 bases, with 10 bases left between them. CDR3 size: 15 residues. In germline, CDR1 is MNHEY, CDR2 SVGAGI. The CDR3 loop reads CASSSAYSSYNEQFF. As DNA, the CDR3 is TGTGCCAGCAGTTCCGCGTACAGCTCCTACAATGAGCAGTTCTTC.

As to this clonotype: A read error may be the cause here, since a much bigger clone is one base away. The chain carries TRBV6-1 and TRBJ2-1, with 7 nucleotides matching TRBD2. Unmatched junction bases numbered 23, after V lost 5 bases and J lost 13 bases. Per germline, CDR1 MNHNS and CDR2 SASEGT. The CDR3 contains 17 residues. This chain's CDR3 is CASSTRLARRRDSSQFF. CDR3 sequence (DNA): TGTGCCAGCAGTACCCGACTAGCTCGAAGAAGAGACAGCTCTCAGTTCTTC.

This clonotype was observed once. The CDR3 sequence: CASSIGVRDEDSLHF. CDR3 bases: TGTGCCAGCAGCATTGGCGTTAGGGATGAAGATTCCCTCCACTTT. The rearrangement uses TRBV7-6 and TRBJ1-6; D ambiguous. Trimming left V 5 bases short and J 14 bases short, with 22 bases between. Per the germline V gene, CDR1 is SGHVS and CDR2 is FNYEAQ. The length of the CDR3 is 15 residues.

Here the CDR3 reads CASSHAERGEQFF. The CDR3 DNA sequence: TGTGCCAGCAGTCATGCGGAGCGGGGGGAGCAGTTCTTC. The chain combines TRBV7-6 with TRBJ2-1; 8 bases align to TRBD2. The V gene end was trimmed by 6 bases and the J gene end by 10 bases; junction bases not matched to a gene: 8. The CDR3 length is 13 residues. CDR1 and CDR2 (germline): SGHVS, FNYEAQ.

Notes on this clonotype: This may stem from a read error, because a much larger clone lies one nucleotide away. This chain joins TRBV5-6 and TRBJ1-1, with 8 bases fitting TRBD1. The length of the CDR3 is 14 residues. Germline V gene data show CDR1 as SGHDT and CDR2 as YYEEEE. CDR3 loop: CTSSSGTGWTEAFF. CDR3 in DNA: TGTACCAGCAGCTCCGGGACAGGCTGGACTGAAGCTTTCTTT.

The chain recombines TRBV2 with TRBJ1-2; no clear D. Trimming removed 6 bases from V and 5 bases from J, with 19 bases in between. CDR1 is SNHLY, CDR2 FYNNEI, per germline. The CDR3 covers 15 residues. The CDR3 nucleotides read TGTGCCAGCAGCCCCACTAAGGAGGCTACTTATGGCTACACCTTC. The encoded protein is CASSPTKEATYGYTF.

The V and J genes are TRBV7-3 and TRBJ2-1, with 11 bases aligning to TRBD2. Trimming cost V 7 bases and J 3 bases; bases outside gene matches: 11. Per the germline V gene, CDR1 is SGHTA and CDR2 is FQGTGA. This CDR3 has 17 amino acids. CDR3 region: CASNYLTSGSFYNEQFF. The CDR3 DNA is TGTGCCAGCAACTACCTAACTAGCGGGAGTTTCTACAATGAGCAGTTCTTC.

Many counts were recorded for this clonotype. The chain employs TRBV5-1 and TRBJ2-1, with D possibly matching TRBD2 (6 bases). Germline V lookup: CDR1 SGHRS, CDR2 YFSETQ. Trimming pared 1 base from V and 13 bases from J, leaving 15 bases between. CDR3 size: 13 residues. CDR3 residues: CASSLTSLGHQFF. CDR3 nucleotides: TGCGCCAGCAGCTTGACTAGCTTAGGTCATCAGTTCTTC.

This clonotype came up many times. The CDR3 loop is CASSAGDFSGNTIYF. CDR3 nucleotide sequence: TGTGCCAGCAGTGCCGGGGATTTCTCTGGAAACACCATATATTTT. This chain joins TRBV6-5 and TRBJ1-3; D is unresolved. The germline V gene encodes CDR1 MNHEY and CDR2 SVGAGI. The CDR3 loop spans 15 amino acids. The germline V and J ends were trimmed by 5 bases and 0 bases, with 11 bases remaining between them.

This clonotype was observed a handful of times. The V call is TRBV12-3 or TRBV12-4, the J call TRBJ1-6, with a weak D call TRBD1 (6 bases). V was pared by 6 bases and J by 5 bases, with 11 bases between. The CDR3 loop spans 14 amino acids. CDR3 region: CASRPGQNNSPLHF. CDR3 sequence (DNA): TGTGCCAGCAGACCCGGACAGAATAATTCACCCCTCCACTTT.

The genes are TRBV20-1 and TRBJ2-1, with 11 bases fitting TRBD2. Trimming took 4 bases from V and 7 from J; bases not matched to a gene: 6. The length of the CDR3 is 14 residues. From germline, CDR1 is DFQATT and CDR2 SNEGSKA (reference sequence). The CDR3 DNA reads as TGCAGTGCTACACTGACTAGCGGGGTAAATGAGCAGTTCTTC. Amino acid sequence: CSATLTSGVNEQFF.

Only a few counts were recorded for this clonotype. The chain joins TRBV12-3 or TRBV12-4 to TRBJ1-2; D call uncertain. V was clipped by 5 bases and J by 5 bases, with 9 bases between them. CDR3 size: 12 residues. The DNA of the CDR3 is TGTGCCAGCAGTCCCCTTCCTTATGGCTACACCTTC. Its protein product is CASSPLPYGYTF.